The clone carrying this T cell receptor (beta chain) was counted ten times or more. The antigen remains unidentified. By 5'RACE with 10-nucleotide random UMIs, the cDNA was made. TCRdb fed the 5' RACE reads into MiXCR, producing one record per CDR3 protein. The repertoire holds tens of thousands of distinct CDR3 sequences, with roughly 3.8% as singletons. This specimen comes from a study of neurological immune-mediated disorders. As for the study in general: There were about 35 multiple sclerosis patients; roughly 30 were relapsing-remitting and 3 were secondary progressive. General study findings and limits: Levels of TCR clonal expansion peaked in HTLV-1-associated myelopathy and reached their lowest in multiple sclerosis, under those of healthy controls. A possible signature appeared as one related-CDR3 cluster, in which phylogenetic grouping placed the repertoires of 18 of 34 multiple sclerosis patients.

The V gene's germline CDR1 is DFQATT and CDR2 SNEGSKA (reference sequence). This CDR3 is 15 amino acids long. Trimming took 7 bases from V and 7 from J, leaving 23 bases between them. Sequencing used PBMCs. The clonotype originates from a man in his 60s with multiple sclerosis. This rearrangement joins TRBV20-1 to TRBJ2-1; D may be TRBD2 (6 bases). The CDR3 sequence is CSGVTTSMALNEQFF. CDR3 in DNA: TGCAGTGGGGTTACAACTAGCATGGCCTTAAATGAGCAGTTCTTC.